The sequence of this T cell receptor beta chain was determined in a study of blood T cell repertoires in COVID-19. The overall study: The study drew acute and convalescent COVID-19 samples from the United States, Italy and Spain.

Sequenced by immunoSEQ multiplex PCR; TCRdb stores in-frame clones only, minus some. The table includes 250,000 to 300,000 clones, roughly 90% detected once. The CDR3 runs to 14 residues. Germline loops: CDR1 WNHNN, CDR2 SYGVQD (reference sequence). V lost 3 bases and J lost 3, with 12 bases in between. V gene TRBV10-1 combines with J gene TRBJ2-7; maybe TRBD2 (6 bases). The clonotype comes from a woman aged 55-70 years with acute or convalescent COVID-19. Specimen: peripheral blood. Here the CDR3 DNA reads TGCGCCAGCAGTGATGGCGGGGCTCACTACGAGCAGTACTTC. Amino acids: CASSDGGAHYEQYF.